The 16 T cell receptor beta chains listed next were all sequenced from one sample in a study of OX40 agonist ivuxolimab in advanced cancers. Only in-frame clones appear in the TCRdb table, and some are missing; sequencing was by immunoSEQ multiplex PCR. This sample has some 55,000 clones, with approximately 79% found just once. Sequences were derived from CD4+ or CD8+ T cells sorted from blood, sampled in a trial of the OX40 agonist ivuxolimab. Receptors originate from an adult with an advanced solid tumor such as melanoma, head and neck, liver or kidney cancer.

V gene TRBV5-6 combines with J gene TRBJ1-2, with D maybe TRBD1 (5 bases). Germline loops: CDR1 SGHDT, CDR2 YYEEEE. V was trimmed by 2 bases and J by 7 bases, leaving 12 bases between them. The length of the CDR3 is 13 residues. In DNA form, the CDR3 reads TGTGCCAGCAGCTTTGGCAGGGTTCGTGGCTACACCTTC. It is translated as CASSFGRVRGYTF.

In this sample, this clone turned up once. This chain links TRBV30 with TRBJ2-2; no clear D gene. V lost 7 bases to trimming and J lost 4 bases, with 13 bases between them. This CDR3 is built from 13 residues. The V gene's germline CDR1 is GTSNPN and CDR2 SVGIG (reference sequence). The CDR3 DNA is TGTGCCTTCCGGGTGGTGAGCACCGGGGAGCTGTTTTTT. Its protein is CAFRVVSTGELFF.

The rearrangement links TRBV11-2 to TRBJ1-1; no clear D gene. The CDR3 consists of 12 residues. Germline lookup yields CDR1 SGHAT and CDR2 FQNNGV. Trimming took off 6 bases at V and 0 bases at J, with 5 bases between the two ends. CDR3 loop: CASSWVNTEAFF. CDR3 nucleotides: TGTGCCAGCAGTTGGGTGAACACTGAAGCTTTCTTT.

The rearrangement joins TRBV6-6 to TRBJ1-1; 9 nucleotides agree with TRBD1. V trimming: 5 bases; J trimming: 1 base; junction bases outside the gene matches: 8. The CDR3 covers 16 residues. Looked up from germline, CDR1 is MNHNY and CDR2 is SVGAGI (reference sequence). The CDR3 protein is CASSPPGQGSNTEAFF. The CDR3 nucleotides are TGTGCCAGCAGTCCCCCGGGACAGGGCTCGAACACTGAAGCTTTCTTT.

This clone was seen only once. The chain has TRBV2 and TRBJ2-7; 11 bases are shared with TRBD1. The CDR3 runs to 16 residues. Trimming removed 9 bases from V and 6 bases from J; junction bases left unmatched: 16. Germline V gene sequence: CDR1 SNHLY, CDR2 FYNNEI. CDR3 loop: CASHPPRGQGVGEQYF. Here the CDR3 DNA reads TGTGCCAGTCATCCTCCGAGGGGACAGGGGGTGGGCGAGCAGTACTTC. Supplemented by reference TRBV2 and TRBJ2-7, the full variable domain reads EPEVTQTPSHQVTQMGQEVILRCVPISNHLYFYWYRQILGQKVEFLVSFYNNEISEKSEIFDDQFSVERPDGSNFTLKIRSTKLEDSAMYFCASHPPRGQGVGEQYFGPGTRLTVT.

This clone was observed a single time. The CDR3: CASSYGRWVNEQYF. In nucleotides, the CDR3 is TGTGCCAGCAGCTACGGGAGGTGGGTCAACGAGCAGTACTTC. V and J are TRBV6-6 and TRBJ2-7; 7 bases align to TRBD2. The germline V gene encodes CDR1 MNHNY and CDR2 SVGAGI (reference sequence). The CDR3 is made up of 14 amino acids. Trimming at V came to 6 bases and at J to 5 bases, leaving 10 bases not matched to a gene.

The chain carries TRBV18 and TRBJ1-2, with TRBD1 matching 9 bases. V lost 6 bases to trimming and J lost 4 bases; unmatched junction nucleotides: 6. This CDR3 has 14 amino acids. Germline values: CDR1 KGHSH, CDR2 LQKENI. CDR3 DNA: TGTGCCAGCTCCCGGGACAGGGTCGGCTATGGCTACACCTTC. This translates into CASSRDRVGYGYTF.

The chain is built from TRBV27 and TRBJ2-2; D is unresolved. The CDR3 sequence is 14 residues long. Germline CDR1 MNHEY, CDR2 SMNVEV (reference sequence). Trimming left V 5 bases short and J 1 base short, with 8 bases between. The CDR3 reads CASSRAMNTGELFF. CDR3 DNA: TGTGCCAGCAGTAGGGCGATGAACACCGGGGAGCTGTTTTTT.

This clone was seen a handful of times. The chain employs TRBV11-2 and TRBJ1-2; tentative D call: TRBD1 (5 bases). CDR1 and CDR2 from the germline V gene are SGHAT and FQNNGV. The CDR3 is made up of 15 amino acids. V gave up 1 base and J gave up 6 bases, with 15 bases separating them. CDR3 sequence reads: CASSLVTGVGNGYTF. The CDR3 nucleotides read TGTGCCAGCAGCTTAGTAACGGGGGTGGGCAATGGCTACACCTTC. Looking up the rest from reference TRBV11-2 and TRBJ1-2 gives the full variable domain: EAGVAQSPRYKIIEKRQSVAFWCNPISGHATLYWYQQILGQGPKLLIQFQNNGVVDDSQLPKDRFSAERLKGVDSTLKIQPAKLEDSAVYLCASSLVTGVGNGYTFGSGTRLTVV.

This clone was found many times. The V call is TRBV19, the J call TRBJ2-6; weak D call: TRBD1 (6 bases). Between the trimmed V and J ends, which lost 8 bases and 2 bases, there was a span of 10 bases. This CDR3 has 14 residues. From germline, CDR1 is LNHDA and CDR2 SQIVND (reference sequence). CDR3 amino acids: CASATGTGANVLTF. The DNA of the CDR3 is TGTGCCAGTGCAACAGGGACTGGGGCCAACGTCCTGACTTTC.

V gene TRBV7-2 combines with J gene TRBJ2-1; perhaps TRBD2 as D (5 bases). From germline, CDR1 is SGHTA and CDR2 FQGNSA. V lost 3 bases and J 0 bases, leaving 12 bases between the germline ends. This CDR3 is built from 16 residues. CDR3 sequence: CASSLGMGSSYNEQFF. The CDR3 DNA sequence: TGTGCCAGCAGCTTGGGGATGGGGAGCTCCTACAATGAGCAGTTCTTC.

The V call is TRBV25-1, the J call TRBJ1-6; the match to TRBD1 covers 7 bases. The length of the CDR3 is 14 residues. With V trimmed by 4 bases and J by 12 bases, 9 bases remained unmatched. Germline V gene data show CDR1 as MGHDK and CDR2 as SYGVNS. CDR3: CASSGRGPGGPLHF. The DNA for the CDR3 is TGTGCCAGCAGTGGACGGGGACCAGGGGGACCCCTCCACTTT.

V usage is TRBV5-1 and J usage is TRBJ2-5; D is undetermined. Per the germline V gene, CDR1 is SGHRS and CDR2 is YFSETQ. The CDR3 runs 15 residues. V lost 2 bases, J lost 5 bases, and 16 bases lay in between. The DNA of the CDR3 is TGCGCCAGCAGCTTCCATTGGGTGGTGGGGGAGACCCAGTACTTC. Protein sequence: CASSFHWVVGETQYF.

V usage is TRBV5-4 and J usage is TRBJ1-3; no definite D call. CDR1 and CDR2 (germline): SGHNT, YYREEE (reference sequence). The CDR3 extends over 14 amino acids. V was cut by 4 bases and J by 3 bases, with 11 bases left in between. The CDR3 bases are TGTGCCAGCAGCCCCGGGCAGATTGGAAACACCATATATTTT. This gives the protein CASSPGQIGNTIYF.

The CDR3 protein is CASSSKPGQGFYGYTF. In nucleotides, the CDR3 is TGTGCCAGCAGTTCCAAACCGGGACAGGGGTTCTATGGCTACACCTTC. The chain couples TRBV27 to TRBJ1-2; 10 positions agree with TRBD1. The CDR3 runs to 16 residues. The J segment lost 4 bases and the V segment lost 4 bases, leaving 9 bases of the junction unmatched. Germline V lookup: CDR1 MNHEY, CDR2 SMNVEV (reference sequence).

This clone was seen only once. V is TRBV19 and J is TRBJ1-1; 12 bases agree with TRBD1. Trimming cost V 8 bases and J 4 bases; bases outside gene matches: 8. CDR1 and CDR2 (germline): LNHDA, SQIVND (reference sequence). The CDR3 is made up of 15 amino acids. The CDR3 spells CASDGDRGRVTEAFF. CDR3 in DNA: TGTGCCAGTGATGGGGACAGGGGGCGGGTCACTGAAGCTTTCTTT.